Included here is one T cell receptor (beta chain) sequence, with context. Its antigen is currently unknown. The sample comes from a study of blood T cells in healthy people across ages. All donors came from Russia, were Caucasian and healthy, and spanned ages roughly 6 to 95. It was roughly 10 milliliters of peripheral blood that were drawn from each donor. Study observations and caveats: CMV status of donors was not determined, possibly confounding expanded clonotype changes.

It was with a sample-barcoded 5' primer and a J-beta primer mix that a second PCR of about 7 to 12 cycles was run. Each cDNA molecule was tagged by a template-switch adaptor that had 12 random nucleotides. One entry per CDR3 protein, called by TCRdb with MiXCR from the 5' RACE reads. The sample lists about 1.8 million distinct CDR3 sequences, approximately 50% seen once, with less than 2.5% in the top ten. Germline V gene sequence: CDR1 ENHRY, CDR2 SYGVKD. Deletions cut 6 bases from V and 1 base from J, with 15 bases between. The CDR3 consists of 15 residues. The chain combines TRBV10-3 with TRBJ1-1; D is undetermined. This sequence originates from a woman in her thirties or forties in good health. The source material was blood. CDR3 nucleotide sequence: TGTGCCATCAGCGATTTGGATGTCTCGAACACTGAAGCTTTCTTT. Translated: CAISDLDVSNTEAFF.